The 15 T cell receptor beta chains given below trace back to one sample, sequenced in a study of blood T cell repertoires in COVID-19. Profiling relied on immunoSEQ multiplex PCR, and the TCRdb table lists in-frame clones only, not all of them. Among some 160,000 clones listed, 84% were seen once. The sample was peripheral blood. These receptors were taken from a woman over 75 with COVID-19, enrolled during active disease.

V is TRBV30 and J is TRBJ2-7, with 9 bases aligning to TRBD2. Germline V gene lookup returns CDR1 GTSNPN and CDR2 SVGIG (reference sequence). This CDR3 has 12 amino acids. The CDR3 protein is CARAGGAGEQYF. In DNA, the CDR3 is TGTGCGCGGGCGGGAGGGGCGGGCGAGCAGTACTTC.

The chain couples TRBV12-3 or TRBV12-4 to TRBJ1-2; D remains ambiguous. The length of the CDR3 is 13 residues. V was clipped by 6 bases and J by 3 bases, with 11 bases between them. CDR3 sequence: CASRPSGYYGYTF. CDR3 nucleotides: TGTGCCAGCAGACCATCGGGTTACTATGGCTACACCTTC.

Here the CDR3 reads CASGGGLASEQYF. The CDR3 nucleotides read TGTGCCAGCGGGGGGGGACTAGCATCCGAGCAGTACTTC. The gene calls are TRBV6-5 and TRBJ2-7; TRBD2 aligns across 9 bases. The V segment lost 8 bases and the J segment 6 bases; nucleotides outside the gene matches: 8. This CDR3 contains 13 residues. Germline V lookup: CDR1 MNHEY, CDR2 SVGAGI.

This chain connects TRBV3-1 (or the pseudogene TRBV3-2) to TRBJ2-5, with unresolved D. This CDR3 region has 14 residues. Germline V lookup: CDR1 LGHDT, CDR2 YNNKEL (reference sequence). Trimming stripped 3 bases from V and 5 bases from J, with 13 bases between. CDR3 sequence: CASSHMIQRETQYF. The CDR3 DNA is TGTGCCAGCAGCCATATGATTCAGAGGGAGACCCAGTACTTC.

The V and J genes are TRBV15 and TRBJ1-1; D possibly corresponds to TRBD1 (5 bases). Germline-derived CDR1 and CDR2 are LNHNV and YYDKDF (reference sequence). The CDR3 length is 13 residues. The V end was cut by 1 base, the J end by 6 bases, with 9 bases between. The CDR3 region is CATSRGRESEAFF. The CDR3 DNA follows: TGTGCCACCAGCAGAGGCAGGGAATCTGAAGCTTTCTTT.

The chain links TRBV7-9 to TRBJ2-3; D is undetermined. CDR1 is SEHNR, CDR2 FQNEAQ, per germline (reference sequence). This CDR3 has 13 amino acids. V lost 3 bases and J lost 0, with 4 bases in between. The CDR3 nucleotides read TGTGCCAGCAGCTTGGCTAGCACAGATACGCAGTATTTT. This translates into CASSLASTDTQYF.

J is TRBJ2-1 and V is TRBV28; 7 bases agree with TRBD1. Germline CDR1 and CDR2: MDHEN and SYDVKM. The trim removed 5 bases at V and 7 bases at J, leaving 11 bases unmatched. CDR3 length: 15 residues. In DNA form, the CDR3 reads TGTGCCAGCAGTCGTCCGAGGGGGCTGGGGAATGAGCAGTTCTTC. Encoded protein: CASSRPRGLGNEQFF.

The J gene is TRBJ1-2, the V gene TRBV5-4; D not certain. Germline assignment: CDR1 SGHNT and CDR2 YYREEE (reference sequence). The ends were cut back, 2 bases at V and 5 bases at J, with 16 bases in the middle. This CDR3 has 15 amino acids. This CDR3 is CASSLLGRPFYGYTF. The CDR3 bases are TGTGCCAGCAGCTTATTGGGCAGGCCCTTTTATGGCTACACCTTC.

The genes are TRBV18 and TRBJ2-7; 7 positions match TRBD1. The CDR3 covers 12 residues. CDR1 is KGHSH and CDR2 is LQKENI in the germline V gene. The V segment lost 2 bases and the J segment 12 bases; nucleotides outside the gene matches: 7. In DNA, the CDR3 is TGTGCCAGCTCACCAGACTTAGGGGGCATGTACTTC. Amino acids: CASSPDLGGMYF. The variable domain in full, with the rest retrieved from reference TRBV18 and TRBJ2-7, is NAGVMQNPRHLVRRRGQEARLRCSPMKGHSHVYWYRQLPEEGLKFMVYLQKENIIDESGMPKERFSAEFPKEGPSILRIQQVVRGDSAAYFCASSPDLGGMYFGPGTRLTVT.

The J gene is TRBJ2-7, the V gene TRBV21-1; the tabulated D call, TRBD2, remains unverified against the DNA. TRBV21-1 is assigned pseudogene status. The length of the CDR3 is 18 residues. In DNA form, the CDR3 reads TGTGCCAGCAGCAACGGGCTAGCGGGAGTCCTCCCGATGGGGGAGCAGTACTTC. Translating it yields CASSNGLAGVLPMGEQYF.

This chain uses TRBV6-5 with TRBJ2-3; 11 bases are shared with TRBD1. There are 16 residues in the CDR3. After removal of 4 bases from V and 4 bases from J, the junction contained 7 bases not matched to a gene. From germline, CDR1 is MNHEY and CDR2 SVGAGI. CDR3 protein: CASSSKPGQGADTQYF. The DNA for the CDR3 is TGTGCCAGCAGTTCAAAACCGGGACAGGGGGCAGATACGCAGTATTTT.

The chain carries TRBV14 and TRBJ2-1; 12 bases align to TRBD2. This CDR3 is built from 15 residues. The germline CDR1 and CDR2 sequences are SGHDN and FVKESK. The V and J ends lost 3 bases and 9 bases, in that order; junction bases with no gene match: 6. The CDR3 region is CASSQASGRASEQFF. CDR3 bases: TGTGCCAGCAGCCAGGCTAGCGGGAGGGCGAGTGAGCAGTTCTTC.

A few counts support this clone. CDR3 loop: CASSIAGGSYEQYF. CDR3 coding DNA: TGTGCCAGCAGCATAGCGGGAGGATCCTACGAGCAGTACTTC. The rearrangement joins TRBV27 to TRBJ2-7; 10 bases map to TRBD2. Germline trimming cut 6 bases from V and 1 base from J; bases unmatched to any gene: 3. The CDR3 covers 14 residues. The germline gives CDR1 MNHEY, CDR2 SMNVEV (reference sequence).

The chain uses TRBV5-4 and TRBJ1-2; D gene ambiguous. CDR1 is SGHNT, CDR2 YYREEE, per germline (reference sequence). The length of the CDR3 is 14 residues. V gave up 3 bases and J gave up 3 bases, with 12 bases separating them. The CDR3 sequence: CASSSMEGDYGYTF. CDR3 nucleotide sequence: TGTGCCAGCAGCTCCATGGAGGGAGACTATGGCTACACCTTC. Full variable domain (remainder filled in from reference TRBV5-4 and TRBJ1-2): ETGVTQSPTHLIKTRGQQVTLRCSSQSGHNTVSWYQQALGQGPQFIFQYYREEENGRGNFPPRFSGLQFPNYSSELNVNALELDDSALYLCASSSMEGDYGYTFGSGTRLTVV.

CDR3 in amino acids: CAISGSSSYNEQFF. The CDR3 DNA sequence: TGTGCCATAAGCGGGAGCAGCTCCTACAATGAGCAGTTCTTC. The rearrangement uses TRBV10-3 and TRBJ2-1, with TRBD2 identical over 8 bases. V lost 9 bases to trimming and J lost 0 bases; unmatched junction nucleotides: 4. This CDR3 has 14 amino acids. Per the germline V gene, CDR1 is ENHRY and CDR2 is SYGVKD.